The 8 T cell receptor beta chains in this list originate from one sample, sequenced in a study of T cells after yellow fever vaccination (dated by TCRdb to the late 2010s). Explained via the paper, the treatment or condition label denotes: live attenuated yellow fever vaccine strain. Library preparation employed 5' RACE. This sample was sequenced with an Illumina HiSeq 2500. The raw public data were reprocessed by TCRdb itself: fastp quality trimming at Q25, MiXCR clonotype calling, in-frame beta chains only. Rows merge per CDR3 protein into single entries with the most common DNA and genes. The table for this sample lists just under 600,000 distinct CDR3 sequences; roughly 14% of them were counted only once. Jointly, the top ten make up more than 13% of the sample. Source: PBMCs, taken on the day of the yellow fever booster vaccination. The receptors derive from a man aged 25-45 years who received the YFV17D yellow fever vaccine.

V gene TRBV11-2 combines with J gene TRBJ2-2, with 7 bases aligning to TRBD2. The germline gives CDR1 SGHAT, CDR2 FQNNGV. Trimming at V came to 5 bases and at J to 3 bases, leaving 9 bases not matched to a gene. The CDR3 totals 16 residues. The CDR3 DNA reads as TGTGCCAGCAGCGTGGAGGCTAGCGGATACACCGGGGAGCTGTTTTTT. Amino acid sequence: CASSVEASGYTGELFF.

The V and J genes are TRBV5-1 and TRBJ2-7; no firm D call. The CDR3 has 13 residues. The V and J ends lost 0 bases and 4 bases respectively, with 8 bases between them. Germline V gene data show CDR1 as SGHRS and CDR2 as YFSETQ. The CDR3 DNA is TGCGCCAGCAGCTTGGCCGCCCAGTACGAGCAGTACTTC. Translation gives CASSLAAQYEQYF.

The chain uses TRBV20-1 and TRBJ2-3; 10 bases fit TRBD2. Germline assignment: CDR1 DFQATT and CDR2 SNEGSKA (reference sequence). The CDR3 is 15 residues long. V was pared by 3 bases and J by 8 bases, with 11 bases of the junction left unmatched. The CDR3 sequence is CSARSQREGPGTQYF. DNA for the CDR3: TGCAGTGCTAGGTCGCAGCGGGAGGGCCCCGGTACGCAGTATTTT.

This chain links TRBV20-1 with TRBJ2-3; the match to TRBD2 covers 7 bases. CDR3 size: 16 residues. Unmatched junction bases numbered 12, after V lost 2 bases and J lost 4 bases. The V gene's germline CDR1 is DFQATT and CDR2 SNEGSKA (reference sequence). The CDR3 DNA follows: TGCAGTGCTAGATATACCGGGGGGAGAATCGCAGATACGCAGTATTTT. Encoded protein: CSARYTGGRIADTQYF.

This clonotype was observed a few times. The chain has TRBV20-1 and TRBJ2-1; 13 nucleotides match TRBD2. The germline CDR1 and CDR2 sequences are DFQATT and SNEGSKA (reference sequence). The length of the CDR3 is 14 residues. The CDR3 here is CSGLGTSGIFEQFF. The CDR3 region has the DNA TGCAGCGGCCTCGGGACTAGCGGGATTTTTGAGCAGTTCTTC.

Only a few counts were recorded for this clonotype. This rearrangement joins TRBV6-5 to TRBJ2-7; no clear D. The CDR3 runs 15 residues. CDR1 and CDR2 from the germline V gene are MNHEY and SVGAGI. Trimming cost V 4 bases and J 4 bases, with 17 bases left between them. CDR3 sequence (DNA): TGTGCCAGCAGTTCCCTAGACTGGAAGGATTACGAGCAGTACTTC. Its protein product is CASSSLDWKDYEQYF.

CDR3 loop: CASSPRSVLGASEQYF. DNA for the CDR3: TGTGCCAGCTCACCACGAAGCGTATTGGGGGCTAGTGAGCAGTACTTC. V gene TRBV18 combines with J gene TRBJ2-7; D is possibly TRBD1 (6 bases). There are 16 residues in the CDR3. Deletions cut 1 base from V and 7 bases from J, with 20 bases between. The germline CDR1 and CDR2 sequences are KGHSH and LQKENI.

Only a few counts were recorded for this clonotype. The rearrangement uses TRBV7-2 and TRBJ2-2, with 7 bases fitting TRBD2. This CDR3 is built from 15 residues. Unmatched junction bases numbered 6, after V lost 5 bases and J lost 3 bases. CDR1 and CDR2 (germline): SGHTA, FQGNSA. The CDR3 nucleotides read TGTGCCAGCAGCAGAACTAGCGACCACACCGGGGAGCTGTTTTTT. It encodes CASSRTSDHTGELFF. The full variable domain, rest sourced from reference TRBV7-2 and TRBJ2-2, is GAGVSQSPSNKVTEKGKDVELRCDPISGHTALYWYRQSLGQGLEFLIYFQGNSAPDKSGLPSDRFSAERTGGSVSTLTIQRTQQEDSAVYLCASSRTSDHTGELFFGEGSRLTVL.